This T cell receptor (beta chain) was identified during a study of CD8 T cells in ankylosing spondylitis. Study conclusions and caveats: Ankylosing spondylitis blood appeared to be characterized by a TCR beta motif of several highly homologous variants.

Quantitative 5'-RACE was performed with molecular barcodes, and it yielded the TCR beta libraries. A single record per CDR3 protein comes from TCRdb applying MiXCR to the 5' RACE reads. Among around 390,000 distinct CDR3 sequences, around 24% were seen once, and the ten largest hold 15% to 20%. Worth noting for this clonotype: Its matching antigen is unknown.

Trimming left V 2 bases short and J 2 bases short, with 7 bases between. The CDR3 totals 13 residues. Germline V gene data show CDR1 as LGHDT and CDR2 as YNNKEL (reference sequence). This receptor was identified in a male donor with ankylosing spondylitis. Sample: blood, either unsorted or a sorted T cell fraction (not recorded which). This chain joins TRBV3-1 and TRBJ2-7; D not certain. Here the CDR3 reads CASSQLGAYEQYF. The CDR3 coding sequence is TGTGCCAGCAGCCAACTCGGCGCCTACGAGCAGTACTTC.